This TCR beta chain comes out of a study of response to subunit inactivated influenza vaccine. Germline V gene data show CDR1 as SGHVS and CDR2 as FQNEAQ. The CDR3 is made up of 16 amino acids. Points on this clonotype: One end of the junction does not line up with germline, which may come from a read error.

One entry per CDR3 protein results from TCRdb running MiXCR on the RT-PCR reads. Altogether some 570,000 distinct CDR3 sequences are present, about 11% being singletons, with the ten largest covering approximately 11%. This sample was shared with a second study, whose subject was T cells expressing NK-cell markers. As reported in that work: For TCR beta, cDNA was produced by 5'RACE template switching with UMIs. The study left the HCMV specificity of expanded NKG2C+ T cell clones unresolved.

The chain combines TRBV7-8 with TRBJ2-1; the match to TRBD2 covers 14 bases. The TCR sequence derives from a man over 45 who received an inactivated influenza vaccine. This specimen consisted of PBMCs from blood, obtained on the day of vaccination. The CDR3 DNA reads TGTGCCAGCAGCTTGACTAGCGGGAGGGGCTACCATGAGCAGTTCTTC. Amino acids: CASSLTSGRGYHEQFF.